This T cell receptor beta chain appears in the sequencing data of a study of shared clonotypes between healthy human individuals. Study-wide results and limits: Among non-shared clonotypes, generation probabilities were lower than among those shared by all four donors. Specimens sampled were limited to blood, with tissue repertoires likely differing.

The run depth of the assay was deep. Assay: immunoSEQ multiplex PCR; the TCRdb copy retains only in-frame clones and omits some. The data contain 2,500,000 or so clones, 85% to 95% of them singletons. As to this clone: Its antigen is undetermined.

CD45RA-negative memory and CD45RA+ naive subsets were split from the CD4+ cells. This CDR3 region has 16 residues. Trimming removed 1 base at V and 5 bases at J, with 16 bases between. CDR1 and CDR2 from the germline V gene are SGHRS and YFSETQ. This chain connects TRBV5-1 to TRBJ2-1; possibly TRBD2 for D (6 bases). Sample: naive CD4+ T cells from PBMCs. Subset meaning: CD45RA+ positively selected. The source of this sequence is a man younger than 35 in good health. Some clones in this sample may be carry-over from other donors' samples. CDR3 bases: TGCGCCAGCAGCTTGTCTGCGGGACTGGAACACAATGAGCAGTTCTTC. It yields the protein CASSLSAGLEHNEQFF. The variable domain in full, with the rest retrieved from reference TRBV5-1 and TRBJ2-1, is KAGVTQTPRYLIKTRGQQVTLSCSPISGHRSVSWYQQTPGQGLQFLFEYFSETQRNKGNFPGRFSGRQFSNSRSEMNVSTLELGDSALYLCASSLSAGLEHNEQFFGPGTRLTVL.